The rows below give T cell receptor beta chains drawn from one sample of a study of identical twins. MiXCR was run by TCRdb on the 5' RACE reads, yielding one entry per CDR3 protein. The sample carries about 890,000 distinct CDR3 sequences, over 9% recorded once. Separately, the same data were catalogued under a study of yellow fever vaccine responses in identical twins.

Sequencing used PBMCs. Receptors were obtained from a woman between 18 and 30 years old in good health. Both conserved end residues are part of each CDR3. A D gene is named only where the DNA matches it firmly. The size entry is marked missing in some rows and otherwise reads once, few, many or a size class.

j_call	v_call	d_call	clone_size	cdr3_nt	cdr3_aa
TRBJ2-3	TRBV15	.	.	TGTGCCACCAGCAGAGACCGGATACTAGCAGCTAGCACAGATACGCAGTATTTT	CATSRDRILAASTDTQYF
TRBJ2-1	TRBV20-1	.	.	TGCAGTGCTAGAGAGACGGGAGGGGGCGATGAGCAGTTCTTC	CSARETGGGDEQFF
TRBJ1-6	TRBV5-1	TRBD1	.	TGCGCCAGCAGTTCCTCCGGGACAGGACCCAGCTCCTATAATTCACCCCTCCACTTT	CASSSSGTGPSSYNSPLHF
TRBJ2-7	TRBV7-9	TRBD1	.	TGTGCCAGCAGCTTAATACGACAGGGGGTCCACGAGCAGTACTTC	CASSLIRQGVHEQYF
TRBJ1-5	TRBV12-3/TRBV12-4	.	few	TGTGCCAGCAGTTCTGGGACGGGTGTTGGTCAGCCCCAGCATTTT	CASSSGTGVGQPQHF
TRBJ2-6	TRBV5-1	.	many	TGCGCCAGCAGCGACACAGGGTCTGGGGCCAACGTCCTGACTTTC	CASSDTGSGANVLTF
TRBJ1-1	TRBV5-5	.	.	TGTGCCAGCAGCTTGGAGGGTCGCCAGAGAAACACTGAAGCTTTCTTT	CASSLEGRQRNTEAFF
TRBJ2-7	TRBV10-1	TRBD1	once	TGCGCCAGCAGTGAGGGGGACAGGCTGAGCTCCTACGAGCAGTACTTC	CASSEGDRLSSYEQYF
TRBJ2-7	TRBV12-3/TRBV12-4	.	few	TGTGCCAGCAGTTTCGGTTCGCGGGGCGACGAGCAGTACTTC	CASSFGSRGDEQYF
TRBJ2-7	TRBV29-1	.	few	TGCAGCGTTGAAGATGAGGTGGGAGAGGCGTACGAGCAGTACTTC	CSVEDEVGEAYEQYF
TRBJ2-1	TRBV12-3/TRBV12-4	TRBD2	many	TGTGCCACAACGCGGGGGACCTCCTACAATGAGCAGTTCTTC	CATTRGTSYNEQFF
TRBJ2-3	TRBV20-1	.	.	TGCAGTGCTAGAGATCGTCCAGGCCACTGGGCAGATACGCAGTATTTT	CSARDRPGHWADTQYF
TRBJ2-3	TRBV28	.	many	TGTGCCAGCTCTAGCACTGGAGAAGATACGCAGTATTTT	CASSSTGEDTQYF
TRBJ1-2	TRBV6-5	.	.	TGTGCCAGCAGTTTTTCCAGGGTGGGGAACTATGGCTACACCTTC	CASSFSRVGNYGYTF
TRBJ2-3	TRBV19	TRBD1	.	TGTGCCAGCCATGACAGGGGCACGACAGATACGCAGTATTTT	CASHDRGTTDTQYF
TRBJ2-5	TRBV7-9	TRBD2	few	TGTGCCAGCGGGGGGGTCGGGATAAACCAAGAGACCCAGTACTTC	CASGGVGINQETQYF
TRBJ1-5	TRBV20-1	.	.	TGCAGTGCTATGACAGGCAATCAGCCCCAGCATTTT	CSAMTGNQPQHF
TRBJ2-1	TRBV29-1	TRBD2	.	TGCACCGTAGGGGGGAGGACTAGCGGGGGGGATGAGCAGTTCTTC	CTVGGRTSGGDEQFF
TRBJ2-3	TRBV11-3	TRBD1	many	TGTGCCAGCAGTCCGGGACAGGGAGTCACAGATACGCAGTATTTT	CASSPGQGVTDTQYF
TRBJ2-1	TRBV18	.	.	TGTGCCAGCTCACCACCAGTCGGGCTAGCAGTCAATGAGCAGTTCTTC	CASSPPVGLAVNEQFF
TRBJ2-1	TRBV10-3	TRBD2	few	TGTGCCATCAGTGAGTCACCGGGACTAGCGGGGGGAAACAATGAGCAGTTCTTC	CAISESPGLAGGNNEQFF
TRBJ2-1	TRBV28	TRBD2	.	TGTGCCAGCATGTGGCATACTAGCGGGAGGTCCAATGAGCAGTTCTTC	CASMWHTSGRSNEQFF
TRBJ1-1	TRBV15	TRBD1	few	TGTGCCACCAGCAGAGATCCGACAGGGAAGAACACTGAAGCTTTCTTT	CATSRDPTGKNTEAFF
TRBJ2-1	TRBV2	.	.	TGTGCCAGCAGTGTAGAGGGGCCGGTGAAAAATGAGCAGTTCTTC	CASSVEGPVKNEQFF
TRBJ2-3	TRBV10-3	.	many	TGTGCCGCAGCCCCTAGCACAGATACGCAGTATTTT	CAAAPSTDTQYF
TRBJ2-7	TRBV3-1	TRBD2	.	TGTGCCAGCAGCCCTCTAGCGGGAGGGGTTGAGCAGTACTTC	CASSPLAGGVEQYF
TRBJ2-6	TRBV25-1	.	many	TGTGCCAGCAGTGAATCATACGGCTCTGGGGCCAACGTCCTGACTTTC	CASSESYGSGANVLTF
TRBJ1-4	TRBV12-3/TRBV12-4	.	.	TGTGCCAGCAGTTTGGGTCTGCAGGGACCTAATGAAAAACTGTTTTTT	CASSLGLQGPNEKLFF
TRBJ2-3	TRBV28	TRBD2	.	TGTGCCAGCAGTTCGGGGAGGGCTGGAGGGCTTACAGATACGCAGTATTTT	CASSSGRAGGLTDTQYF
TRBJ2-7	TRBV15	.	few	TGTGCCACCAGCAGAGTAACAGGTAGCTCCTACGAGCAGTACTTC	CATSRVTGSSYEQYF
TRBJ1-4	TRBV19	.	few	TGTGCCAGTAGAAGGCGAAGTAATGAAAAACTGTTTTTT	CASRRRSNEKLFF
TRBJ1-1	TRBV19	.	.	TGTGCCAGTAGTAAAAACAGGGCCGAAGCTTTCTTT	CASSKNRAEAFF
TRBJ2-5	TRBV20-1	.	few	TGCAGTGCTCGGGGGCCCGGGCACACAATCGAGACCCAGTACTTC	CSARGPGHTIETQYF
TRBJ1-6	TRBV4-1	.	.	TGCGCCAGCAGCCAAGATTGGGCCGATTATAATTCACCCCTCCACTTT	CASSQDWADYNSPLHF
TRBJ1-5	TRBV12-3/TRBV12-4	.	few	TGTGCCAGCAGTTTGGGTGTGGCCCAGCATTTT	CASSLGVAQHF
TRBJ2-2	TRBV12-3/TRBV12-4	.	.	TGTGCCAGCAGTTTGGGGCTACCCAACACCGGGGAGCTGTTTTTT	CASSLGLPNTGELFF
TRBJ2-7	TRBV24-1	TRBD1	few	TGTGCCACTGGGCCCCCTGACAGGGGAAATTACGAGCAGTACTTC	CATGPPDRGNYEQYF
TRBJ2-1	TRBV6-4	.	.	TGTGCCAGCAGTGACTGGTTTGGGGGGTCCTACAATGAGCAGTTCTTC	CASSDWFGGSYNEQFF
TRBJ2-7	TRBV7-9	.	many	TGTGCCAGCAGCCACCGGGACTTCTCCTACGAGCAGTACTTC	CASSHRDFSYEQYF
TRBJ2-7	TRBV27	.	.	TGTGCCAGCACCCAGAGGGCCGGGAACTCCTACGAGCAGTACTTC	CASTQRAGNSYEQYF
TRBJ1-1	TRBV5-1	TRBD1	many	TGCGCCAGCAGCCCCATGACAGGGATGAACACTGAAGCTTTCTTT	CASSPMTGMNTEAFF
TRBJ2-7	TRBV7-3	TRBD2	.	TGTGCCAGCAGCCAAGCGACTAGCGGGAGTGTAATGTACTTC	CASSQATSGSVMYF
TRBJ2-5	TRBV28	.	few	TGTGCCAGCAGGATCACGGGAGCCTCGGTCCAAGAGACCCAGTACTTC	CASRITGASVQETQYF
TRBJ2-3	TRBV5-5	.	few	TGTGCCAGCAGCTTTGCCTGGCGGGGAAACACAGATACGCAGTATTTT	CASSFAWRGNTDTQYF
TRBJ2-7	TRBV7-9	TRBD1	.	TGTGCCAGCAGCTTAGCGACAGGGGTAGACGAGCAGTACTTC	CASSLATGVDEQYF
TRBJ2-2	TRBV4-1	.	many	TGCGCCAGCAGCCAACAGGGTCTCTCAACCGGGGAGCTGTTTTTT	CASSQQGLSTGELFF
TRBJ1-5	TRBV5-6	TRBD1	few	TGTGCCAGCAGTTTAGATGACAGGGCGATCAATCAGCCCCAGCATTTT	CASSLDDRAINQPQHF
TRBJ2-2	TRBV12-3/TRBV12-4	.	many	TGTGCCAGCAGCCCGCGGAGCGACAACACCGGGGAGCTGTTTTTT	CASSPRSDNTGELFF
TRBJ1-1	TRBV2	.	few	TGTGCCAGCAGGCAGTCCGCTTCCAGCACTGAAGCTTTCTTT	CASRQSASSTEAFF
TRBJ2-1	TRBV5-1	TRBD1	many	TGCGCCAGCAGCTGGACAGGTCCCTACAATGAGCAGTTCTTC	CASSWTGPYNEQFF
TRBJ1-1	TRBV5-6	TRBD1	few	TGTGCCAGCAGCCCCCCTGGACAGGTGAACACTGAAGCTTTCTTT	CASSPPGQVNTEAFF
TRBJ1-5	TRBV3-1	TRBD1	.	TGTGCCAGCAGCCAGAATCCCGGGACAGGAGGTCAGCCCCAGCATTTT	CASSQNPGTGGQPQHF
TRBJ1-1	TRBV7-9	TRBD1	few	TGTGCCAGCCAGAGGAAGACAGGGGCCGTCACTGAAGCTTTCTTT	CASQRKTGAVTEAFF
TRBJ2-1	TRBV2	.	.	TGTGCCAGCAGGGTACCCAACCGGGACAATGAGCAGTTCTTC	CASRVPNRDNEQFF
TRBJ2-3	TRBV12-3/TRBV12-4	TRBD2	few	TGTGCCAGCAGTTTTGGACTAGTCCCAGATACGCAGTATTTT	CASSFGLVPDTQYF
TRBJ1-1	TRBV5-1	TRBD1	few	TGCGCCAGCAGCTTGGTAACAGGGACAGGGCGGTTGAACACTGAAGCTTTCTTT	CASSLVTGTGRLNTEAFF
TRBJ2-3	TRBV7-6	TRBD2	.	TGTGCCAGCAGCTTAGCGTTTAGCGGGAGCACAGATACGCAGTATTTT	CASSLAFSGSTDTQYF
TRBJ2-7	TRBV27	TRBD2	.	TGTGCCAGCAGTTGGTTTGACGGGAGGGGGGACGAGCAGTACTTC	CASSWFDGRGDEQYF
TRBJ1-1	TRBV6-2/TRBV6-3	.	.	TGTGCCAGCAGTTACCTTTCGGGGGCTCGTGGGGAAGCTTTCTTT	CASSYLSGARGEAFF